Detailed here is one TCR beta chain. These data originate in a study of blood T cell repertoires in COVID-19. Sequencing was performed with immunoSEQ multiplex PCR; in TCRdb, only in-frame clones are kept and a portion is missing. The sample records about 200,000 clones, 80% to 85% being singletons. Sequencing used PBMCs or T cells enriched from blood (not recorded which). This clonotype was sampled from a man in his forties who had recovered from COVID-19.

CDR3 loop: CASSPRELAGGRTDTQYF. In DNA form, the CDR3 reads TGTGCCAGCAGCCCTAGGGAGCTAGCGGGGGGTCGCACAGATACGCAGTATTTT. The chain employs TRBV7-2 and TRBJ2-3; 11 bases are a match to TRBD2. CDR3 length equals 18 residues. Germline V gene data show CDR1 as SGHTA and CDR2 as FQGNSA. V was pared by 5 bases and J by 1 base, with 11 bases of the junction left unmatched.